Shown below are 27 T cell receptor beta chains from a single sample sequenced in a study of T cell repertoires in cytomegalovirus infection. TCRdb reprocessed the reads via MiXCR and lists one record per CDR3 protein. The data hold about 7,500 distinct CDR3 sequences, with roughly 50% observed a single time. The antigens for these receptors are not known. Material: PBMCs, sequenced either directly or after in vitro stimulation (not recorded which). Source of these receptors: a human donor in good health (CMV status not recorded). Some clones in this sample may be carry-over from other donors' samples.

Notes on this clonotype: It is likely a read error, because the conserved phenylalanine at the end of the CDR3 is missing. No DNA is shown, since the ends of the CDR3 on it are uncertain; the CDR3 is the one TCRdb lists. The chain joins TRBV5-1 to TRBJ2-1; the table's D call, TRBD1, was not checked against the DNA. From its first to its last residue, the CDR3 has 15 amino acids. Germline values: CDR1 SGHRS, CDR2 YFSETQ. This CDR3 is CASRLCSTAGTSPLL.

The genes are TRBV19 and TRBJ2-1, with D unclear. The CDR3 is 12 residues long. V shed 3 bases and J shed 4 bases, with 4 bases lying between them. The germline V gene has CDR1 LNHDA and CDR2 SQIVND (reference sequence). The CDR3 is CASSIGYNEQFF. CDR3 bases: TGTGCCAGTAGTATCGGTTACAATGAGCAGTTCTTC.

As concerns this clonotype: A read error may produce the germline difference seen at one junction end. The chain combines TRBV7-9 with TRBJ2-1; D gene uncertain. The CDR3 totals 16 residues. Per the germline V gene, CDR1 is SEHNR and CDR2 is FQNEAQ (reference sequence). The CDR3 DNA follows: TGTGCCATCAGCTTGTTGGGAATATCCAACTACAAGGACCAGTTCTTC. Translation: CAISLLGISNYKDQFF. The whole variable domain, remainder taken from reference TRBV7-9 and TRBJ2-1, is DTGVSQNPRHKITKRGQNVTFRCDPISEHNRLYWYRQTLGQGPEFLTYFQNEAQLEKSRLLSDRFSAERPKGSFSTLEIQRTEQGDSAMYLCAISLLGISNYKDQFFGPGTRLTVL.

This chain connects TRBV7-2 to TRBJ2-5, with D perhaps TRBD2 (7 bases). V was trimmed by 3 bases and J by 4 bases, leaving 15 bases between them. This CDR3 comprises 15 residues. Germline V gene data show CDR1 as SGHTA and CDR2 as FQGNSA. The CDR3 here is CASSLRGGGRETQYF. CDR3 nucleotides: TGTGCCAGCAGCTTGAGGGGGGGGGGCCGAGAGACCCAGTACTTC.

The DNA for the CDR3 is TGTGCCAGCAGTTTAACAGGGCTGGTCGGGTACGAGCAGTACTTC. Protein: CASSLTGLVGYEQYF. The V and J genes are TRBV6-5 and TRBJ2-7, with D possibly being TRBD1 (6 bases). This CDR3 is 15 amino acids long. The germline V gene encodes CDR1 MNHEY and CDR2 SVGAGI. With 4 bases removed from V and 4 bases from J, the gap between germline ends came to 17 bases.

This clonotype is labeled medium-sized. The chain couples TRBV7-2 to TRBJ1-2, with 8 positions matching TRBD1. CDR3 length: 13 residues. The ends lost 5 bases at V and 9 bases at J; junction bases unmatched: 8. CDR1 and CDR2 (germline): SGHTA, FQGNSA. CDR3 sequence (DNA): TGTGCCAGCAGCCCGGACAGGGTGAATCGCTACACCTTC. Amino acids: CASSPDRVNRYTF.

About this clonotype itself: Since no conserved phenylalanine or tryptophan closes the CDR3, a read error is the likely cause. The V call is TRBV10-3, the J call TRBJ2-1, with 10 bases that match TRBD1. Trimming at V came to 7 bases and at J to 12 bases, leaving 9 bases not matched to a gene. Germline V gene data show CDR1 as ENHRY and CDR2 as SYGVKD. The CDR3 has 13 residues. The CDR3, as DNA: TGTGCCATCAAACGGGACAGGGGTAAAAGGCAGTTCTTA. Its translation is CAIKRDRGKRQFL.

This clonotype has more than one count but fewer than ten. V usage is TRBV7-9 and J usage is TRBJ2-1; D remains unclear. Germline loops: CDR1 SEHNR, CDR2 FQNEAQ (reference sequence). The CDR3 contains 16 residues. CDR3: CVGILLGISTYNEQFF. In nucleotides, the CDR3 is TGTGTCGGCATCTTGTTGGGAATATCCACCTACAATGAGCAGTTCTTC.

This clonotype has just a few counts. CDR3 sequence reads: CASSPRPTNYGYTF. CDR3 sequence (DNA): TGTGCCAGCAGCCCCCGACCGACTAACTATGGCTACACCTTC. This chain connects TRBV7-2 to TRBJ1-2; D is unresolved. Germline V lookup: CDR1 SGHTA, CDR2 FQGNSA. The CDR3 runs to 14 residues. The germline V and J ends were trimmed by 5 bases and 0 bases, with 10 bases remaining between them.

This clonotype was counted many times. The chain links TRBV4-2 to TRBJ2-7; D not certain. Trimming removed 0 bases at V and 2 bases at J, with 11 bases between. The CDR3 is 15 residues long. Germline CDR1 reads LGHNA; CDR2 reads YNFKEQ. Here the CDR3 reads CASSQDKSSTYEQYF. CDR3 nucleotides: TGTGCCAGCAGCCAAGATAAGAGCAGTACCTACGAGCAGTACTTC.

This clonotype has only one observation. The CDR3 loop is CASVFVSVIGAVPYNEQYF. For the CDR3, the DNA is TGTGCTAGTGTTTTCGTATCGGTAATAGGGGCCGTCCCCTACAATGAGCAGTACTTC. This chain connects TRBV12-5 to TRBJ2-1, with D possibly matching TRBD1 (5 bases). The better agreement between TRBJ2-7 and the DNA end casts doubt on the J call. CDR1 is LGHNT, CDR2 FRNRAP, per germline. The CDR3 covers 19 residues.

The table lists this clonotype with a count of one. Lacking the conserved final phenylalanine or tryptophan, this CDR3 likely reflects a read error. The chain carries TRBV20-1 and TRBJ2-3, with a tentative D call TRBD2 (6 bases). Trimming removed 0 bases from V and 1 base from J, with 14 bases in between. CDR1 and CDR2 from the germline V gene are DFQATT and SNEGSKA (reference sequence). The CDR3 length is 16 residues. This CDR3 reads CSARDLGTPRTDTQYI. CDR3 nucleotides: TGCAGTGCTAGAGATCTAGGGACTCCACGCACAGATACGCAGTATATT.

This clonotype was seen a handful of times. V gene TRBV24-1 combines with J gene TRBJ2-2; the D gene is possibly TRBD1 (6 bases). There are 13 residues in the CDR3. Trimming took off 5 bases at V and 7 bases at J, with 10 bases between the two ends. Germline V gene sequence: CDR1 KGHDR, CDR2 SFDVKD. The CDR3 sequence: CATSVWGRGELFF. As DNA, the CDR3 is TGTGCCACCAGTGTTTGGGGGCGCGGGGAGCTGTTTTTT.

A word on this clonotype: No conserved phenylalanine or tryptophan is present at the end of the CDR3, so a read error is the likely explanation. It is unclear where the CDR3 begins or ends on the DNA, so no DNA is shown, and the CDR3 is as TCRdb lists it. The V call is TRBV7-2, the J call TRBJ1-1. Germline-derived CDR1 and CDR2 are SGHTA and FQGNSA. The CDR3 is 16 amino acids long, termini counted. CDR3: CASSLDSRCSNTEALL.

This CDR3 is CASRLGSMPETTYF. The DNA for the CDR3 is TGTGCCAGCAGGTTGGGGTCGATGCCGGAGACCACGTACTTC. The chain carries TRBV27 and TRBJ2-5; no definite D call. Germline values: CDR1 MNHEY, CDR2 SMNVEV (reference sequence). Trimming took 6 bases from V and 13 from J, leaving 24 bases between them. The CDR3 covers 14 residues.

Worth noting for this clonotype: The junction departs from germline at one end; a sequencing error may be responsible. The J gene is TRBJ2-3, the V gene TRBV7-6; tentative D call: TRBD2 (6 bases). CDR1 is SGHVS and CDR2 is FNYEAQ in the germline V gene. The CDR3 extends over 15 amino acids. The DNA of the CDR3 is TGTGCCAGCAGCCCCTCTAGCGCTAGCACAGAGACGCAGTATTTT. Encoded protein: CASSPSSASTETQYF.

The table lists this clonotype with a few counts. The J gene is TRBJ1-1, the V gene TRBV27, with TRBD1 as a possible D gene (5 bases). V shed 3 bases and J shed 7 bases, with 12 bases lying between them. The germline V gene has CDR1 MNHEY and CDR2 SMNVEV (reference sequence). The CDR3 is 13 amino acids. CDR3 bases: TGTGCCAGCAGTTTCGGGGGAGCCGGTGAAGCTTTCTTT. This codes for CASSFGGAGEAFF.

With respect to this clonotype: A junction boundary mismatches the germline segment, possibly from a read error. The V call is TRBV7-9, the J call TRBJ2-1; unclear D gene. The V gene's germline CDR1 is SEHNR and CDR2 FQNEAQ (reference sequence). The CDR3 length is 16 residues. The CDR3 reads CASSFLGIYTYNEPLF. CDR3 sequence (DNA): TGTGCCAGCAGCTTTTTGGGAATATACACCTACAATGAGCCGTTATTC.

This clonotype was found once. The conserved final phenylalanine or tryptophan is absent from the CDR3, which likely points to a read error. CDR3 protein: CASIDRKAKENSPLHL. CDR3 nucleotide sequence: TGTGCCAGTATAGACCGTAAGGCCAAAGAAAATTCCCCCCTCCACTTG. The V call is TRBV19, the J call TRBJ1-6; D gene unclear. CDR1 LNHDA and CDR2 SQIVND come from the germline V gene (reference sequence). This CDR3 is 16 amino acids long.

The genes are TRBV27 and TRBJ2-3; D is uncertain. V was pared by 3 bases and J by 6 bases, with 13 bases between. There are 14 residues in the CDR3. Germline loops: CDR1 MNHEY, CDR2 SMNVEV (reference sequence). The CDR3 DNA follows: TGTGCCAGCAGTTTTTCCGGCTTAAGGGATACGCAGTATTTT. Amino acid sequence: CASSFSGLRDTQYF.

This clonotype was seen ten or more times. The gene calls are TRBV15 and TRBJ1-4; TRBD1 agrees at 8 bases. The CDR3 loop spans 13 amino acids. V was clipped by 8 bases and J by 8 bases; unmatched bases: 7. Germline values: CDR1 LNHNV, CDR2 YYDKDF (reference sequence). For the CDR3, the DNA is TGTGCCACCCTCGACAGGGGACAAGAAAAACTGTTTTTT. As protein: CATLDRGQEKLFF.

As concerns this clonotype: The CDR3 carries no conserved terminal phenylalanine or tryptophan, so it likely arises from a read error. The limits of the CDR3 on the DNA are not certain, so only TCRdb's listed CDR3 is given. The V gene is TRBV7-3, the J gene TRBJ1-3. Germline V lookup: CDR1 SGHTA, CDR2 FQGTGA. The CDR3 spans 13 residues, counting both ends. CDR3 region: CASSSNSGNTLYL.

In DNA form, the CDR3 reads TGTGCCAGCAGCTTAAACTTTCGGGATCGCGGCTACGAGCAGTACTTC. Protein sequence: CASSLNFRDRGYEQYF. The chain couples TRBV5-4 to TRBJ2-7, with D maybe TRBD2 (5 bases). V was cut by 2 bases and J by 3 bases, with 18 bases left in between. Germline V gene data show CDR1 as SGHNT and CDR2 as YYREEE (reference sequence). This CDR3 comprises 16 residues.

The chain combines TRBV7-2 with TRBJ2-6, with D perhaps TRBD1 or TRBD2 (5 bases each). The CDR3 contains 17 residues. Trimming removed 4 bases from V and 0 bases from J, with 13 bases in between. The germline V gene encodes CDR1 SGHTA and CDR2 FQGNSA. CDR3 region: CASSSGQVVSGANVLTF. The CDR3 DNA reads as TGTGCCAGCAGCTCGGGGCAGGTGGTCTCTGGGGCCAACGTCCTGACTTTC.

In the case of this clonotype: The junction departs from germline at one end; a sequencing error may be responsible. This chain links TRBV5-1 with TRBJ2-5, with unresolved D. The CDR3 contains 16 residues. Germline lookup yields CDR1 SGHRS and CDR2 YFSETQ. The chain's CDR3 is CASSLSYYRATETQSF. The CDR3 DNA reads TGCGCCAGCAGCTTGTCTTATTACCGGGCCACAGAGACCCAGTCCTTC.

The sample holds a few counts of this clonotype. The J gene is TRBJ2-1, the V gene TRBV6-1; TRBD2 might be the D (5 bases). The CDR3 covers 15 residues. Germline V lookup: CDR1 MNHNS, CDR2 SASEGT. V was shortened by 6 bases and J by 3 bases, with 15 bases between the two germline ends. CDR3 sequence: CASSHAGLDYNEQFF. For the CDR3, the DNA is TGTGCCAGCAGCCACGCAGGACTGGACTACAATGAGCAGTTCTTC.

This clonotype was recorded only once. The conserved phenylalanine or tryptophan normally closing the CDR3 is absent here, so this likely arose from a read error. The rearrangement joins TRBV7-9 to TRBJ2-1; D call uncertain. CDR3 length: 16 amino acids. Germline V CDR1 and CDR2: SEHNR, FQNEAQ (reference sequence). CDR3 sequence: CDSSLIGVSSYKEQFL. The CDR3 region has the DNA TGTGACAGCAGCTTAATAGGAGTTAGCTCCTACAAGGAGCAGTTCTTA.